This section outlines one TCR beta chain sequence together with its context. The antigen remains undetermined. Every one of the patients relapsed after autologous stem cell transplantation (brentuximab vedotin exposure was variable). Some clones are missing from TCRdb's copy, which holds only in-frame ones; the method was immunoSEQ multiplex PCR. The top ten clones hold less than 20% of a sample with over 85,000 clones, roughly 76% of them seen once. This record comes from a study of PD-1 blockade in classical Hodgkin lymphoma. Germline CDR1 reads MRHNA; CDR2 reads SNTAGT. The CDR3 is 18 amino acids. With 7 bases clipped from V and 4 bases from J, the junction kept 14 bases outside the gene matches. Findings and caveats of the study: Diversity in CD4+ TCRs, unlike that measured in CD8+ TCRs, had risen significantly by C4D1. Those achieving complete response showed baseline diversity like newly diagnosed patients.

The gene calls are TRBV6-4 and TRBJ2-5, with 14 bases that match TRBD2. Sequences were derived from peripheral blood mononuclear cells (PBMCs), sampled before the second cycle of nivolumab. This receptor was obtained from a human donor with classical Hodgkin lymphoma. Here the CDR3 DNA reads TGTGCCAGCAACACCCCGGGACTAGCGGGAGTGGTTAGAGAGACCCAGTACTTC. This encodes CASNTPGLAGVVRETQYF.